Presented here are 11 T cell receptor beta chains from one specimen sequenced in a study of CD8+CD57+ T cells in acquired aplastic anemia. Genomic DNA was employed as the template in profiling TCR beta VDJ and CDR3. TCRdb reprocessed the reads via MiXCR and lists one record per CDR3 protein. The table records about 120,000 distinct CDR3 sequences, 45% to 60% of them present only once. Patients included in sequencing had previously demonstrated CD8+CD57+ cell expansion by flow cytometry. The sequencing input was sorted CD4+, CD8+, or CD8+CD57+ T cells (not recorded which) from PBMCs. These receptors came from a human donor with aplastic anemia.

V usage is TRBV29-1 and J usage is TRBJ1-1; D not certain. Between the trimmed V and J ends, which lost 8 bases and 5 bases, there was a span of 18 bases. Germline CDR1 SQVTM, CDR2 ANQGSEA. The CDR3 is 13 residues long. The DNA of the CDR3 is TGCAGCTCCCGAGAAGGGCGAGGGACTGAAGCTTTCTTT. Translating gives CSSREGRGTEAFF. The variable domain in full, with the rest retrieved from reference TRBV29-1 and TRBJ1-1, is SAVISQKPSRDICQRGTSLTIQCQVDSQVTMMFWYRQQPGQSLTLIATANQGSEATYESGFVIDKFPISRPNLTFSTLTVSNMSPEDSSIYLCSSREGRGTEAFFGQGTRLTVV.

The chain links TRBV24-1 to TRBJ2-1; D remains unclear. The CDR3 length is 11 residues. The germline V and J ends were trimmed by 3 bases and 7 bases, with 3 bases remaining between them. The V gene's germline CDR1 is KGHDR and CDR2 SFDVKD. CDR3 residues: CATSDINEQFF. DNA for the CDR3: TGTGCCACCAGTGATATAAATGAGCAGTTCTTC.

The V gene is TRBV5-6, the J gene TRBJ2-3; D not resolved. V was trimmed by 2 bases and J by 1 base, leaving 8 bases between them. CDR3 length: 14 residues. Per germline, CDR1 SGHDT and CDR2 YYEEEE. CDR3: CASSLLPRTDTQYF. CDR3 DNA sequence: TGTGCCAGCAGCTTATTACCCCGCACAGATACGCAGTATTTT.

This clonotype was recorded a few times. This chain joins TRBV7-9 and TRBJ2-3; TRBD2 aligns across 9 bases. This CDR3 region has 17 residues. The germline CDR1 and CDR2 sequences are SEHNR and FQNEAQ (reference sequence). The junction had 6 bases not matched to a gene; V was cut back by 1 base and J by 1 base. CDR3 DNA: TGTGCCAGCAGCTTAGTCGGAGCGGGAGGAGGCACAGATACGCAGTATTTT. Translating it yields CASSLVGAGGGTDTQYF. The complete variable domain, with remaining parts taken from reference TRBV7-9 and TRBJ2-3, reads DTGVSQNPRHKITKRGQNVTFRCDPISEHNRLYWYRQTLGQGPEFLTYFQNEAQLEKSRLLSDRFSAERPKGSFSTLEIQRTEQGDSAMYLCASSLVGAGGGTDTQYFGPGTRLTVL.

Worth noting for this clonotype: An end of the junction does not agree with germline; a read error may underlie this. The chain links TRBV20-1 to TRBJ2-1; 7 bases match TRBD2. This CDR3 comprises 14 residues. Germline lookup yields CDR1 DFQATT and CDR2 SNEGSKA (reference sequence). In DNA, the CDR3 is TGCAGTGCCACCCCTAGCGGCTCCTACAATGAACAGTTCTTC. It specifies CSATPSGSYNEQFF.

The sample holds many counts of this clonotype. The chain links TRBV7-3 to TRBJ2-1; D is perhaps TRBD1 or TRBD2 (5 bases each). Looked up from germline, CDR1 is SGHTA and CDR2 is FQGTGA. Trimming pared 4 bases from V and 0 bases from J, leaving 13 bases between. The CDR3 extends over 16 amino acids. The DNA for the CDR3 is TGTGCCAGCAGCTGGGCTCCAGGGAGCTCCTACAATGAGCAGTTCTTC. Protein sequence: CASSWAPGSSYNEQFF.

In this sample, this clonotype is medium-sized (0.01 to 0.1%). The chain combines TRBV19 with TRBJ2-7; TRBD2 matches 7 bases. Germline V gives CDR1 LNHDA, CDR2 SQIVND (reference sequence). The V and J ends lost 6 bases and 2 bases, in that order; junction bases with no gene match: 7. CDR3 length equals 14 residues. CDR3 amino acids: CASRKFAGAYEQYF. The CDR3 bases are TGTGCCAGTAGAAAATTCGCGGGAGCCTACGAGCAGTACTTC.

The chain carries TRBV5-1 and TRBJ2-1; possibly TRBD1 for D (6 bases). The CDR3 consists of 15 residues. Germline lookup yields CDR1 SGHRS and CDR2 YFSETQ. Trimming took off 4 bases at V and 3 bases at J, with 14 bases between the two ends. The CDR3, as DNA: TGCGCCAGCAGCATCCAGGGGCTCAACTACAATGAGCAGTTCTTC. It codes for CASSIQGLNYNEQFF.

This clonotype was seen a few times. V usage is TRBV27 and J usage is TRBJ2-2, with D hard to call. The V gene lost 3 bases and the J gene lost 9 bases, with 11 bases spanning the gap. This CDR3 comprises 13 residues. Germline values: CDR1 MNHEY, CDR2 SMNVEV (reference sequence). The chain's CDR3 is CASSFAATRELFF. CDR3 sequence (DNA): TGTGCCAGCAGTTTCGCGGCTACACGGGAGCTGTTTTTT.

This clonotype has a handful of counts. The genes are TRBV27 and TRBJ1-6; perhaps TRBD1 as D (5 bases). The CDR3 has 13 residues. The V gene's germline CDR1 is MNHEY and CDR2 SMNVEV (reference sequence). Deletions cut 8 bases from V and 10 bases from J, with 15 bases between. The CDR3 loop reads CASLGGGNSPLHF. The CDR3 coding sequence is TGTGCCAGCCTGGGGGGTGGAAACTCACCCCTCCACTTT.

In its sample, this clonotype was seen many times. This CDR3 is CASSLSGTSTDTQYF. The CDR3 bases are TGTGCCAGCAGCTTAAGCGGGACTAGCACAGATACGCAGTATTTT. This chain joins TRBV11-2 and TRBJ2-3; 7 bases align to TRBD2. Trimming at V came to 2 bases and at J to 0 bases, leaving 2 bases not matched to a gene. The germline gives CDR1 SGHAT, CDR2 FQNNGV. The CDR3 totals 15 residues. The variable domain in full, completed from reference TRBV11-2 and TRBJ2-3, reads EAGVAQSPRYKIIEKRQSVAFWCNPISGHATLYWYQQILGQGPKLLIQFQNNGVVDDSQLPKDRFSAERLKGVDSTLKIQPAKLEDSAVYLCASSLSGTSTDTQYFGPGTRLTVL.